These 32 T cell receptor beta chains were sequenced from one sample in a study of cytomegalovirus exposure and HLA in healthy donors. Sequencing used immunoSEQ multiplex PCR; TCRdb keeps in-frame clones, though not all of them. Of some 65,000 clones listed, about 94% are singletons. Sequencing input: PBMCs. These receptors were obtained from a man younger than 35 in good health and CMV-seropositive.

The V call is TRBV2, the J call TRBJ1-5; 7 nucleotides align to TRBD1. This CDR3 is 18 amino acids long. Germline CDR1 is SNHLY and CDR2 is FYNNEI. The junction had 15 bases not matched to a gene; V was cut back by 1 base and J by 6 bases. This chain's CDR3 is CASSEDGTEPLATQPQHF. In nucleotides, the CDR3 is TGTGCCAGCAGTGAAGACGGGACAGAACCCCTCGCAACTCAGCCCCAGCATTTT.

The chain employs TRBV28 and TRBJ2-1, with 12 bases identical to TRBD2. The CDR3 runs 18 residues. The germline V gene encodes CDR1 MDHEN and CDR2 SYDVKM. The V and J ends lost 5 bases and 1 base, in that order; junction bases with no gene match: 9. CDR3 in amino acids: CASSRGLAGPTSYNEQFF. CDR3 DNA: TGTGCCAGCAGTAGAGGACTAGCGGGACCAACTTCCTACAATGAGCAGTTCTTC.

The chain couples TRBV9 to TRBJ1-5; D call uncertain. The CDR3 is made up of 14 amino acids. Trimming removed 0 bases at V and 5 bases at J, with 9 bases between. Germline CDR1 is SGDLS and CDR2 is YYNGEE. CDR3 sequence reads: CASSVGGYDQPQHF. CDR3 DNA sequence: TGTGCCAGCAGCGTAGGAGGATACGATCAGCCCCAGCATTTT.

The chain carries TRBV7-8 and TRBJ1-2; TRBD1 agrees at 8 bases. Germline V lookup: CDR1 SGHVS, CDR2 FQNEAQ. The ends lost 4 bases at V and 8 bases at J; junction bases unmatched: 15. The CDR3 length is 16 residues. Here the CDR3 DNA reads TGTGCCAGCAGCTCTTCGTTCACAGGGGGTTTCGGCGGCTACACCTTC. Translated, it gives CASSSSFTGGFGGYTF.

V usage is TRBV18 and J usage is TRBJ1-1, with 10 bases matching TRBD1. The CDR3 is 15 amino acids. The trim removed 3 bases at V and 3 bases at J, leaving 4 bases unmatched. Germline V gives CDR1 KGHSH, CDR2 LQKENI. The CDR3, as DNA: TGTGCCAGCTCACCCCGGGACAGGGGTTACACTGAAGCTTTCTTT. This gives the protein CASSPRDRGYTEAFF.

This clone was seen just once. The CDR3 is CASSLGGQGTSGNTIYF. The DNA for the CDR3 is TGTGCCAGCAGCTTAGGGGGACAGGGGACCTCTGGAAACACCATATATTTT. The rearrangement links TRBV7-6 to TRBJ1-3; the match to TRBD1 covers 10 bases. From germline, CDR1 is SGHVS and CDR2 FNYEAQ. V lost 1 base, J lost 0 bases, and 3 bases stayed unmatched. This CDR3 is built from 17 residues. Using reference TRBV7-6 and TRBJ1-3 for the parts outside the CDR3, the full variable domain is GAGVSQSPRYKVTKRGQDVALRCDPISGHVSLYWYRQALGQGPEFLTYFNYEAQQDKSGLPNDRFSAERPEGSISTLTIQRTEQRDSAMYRCASSLGGQGTSGNTIYFGEGSWLTVV.

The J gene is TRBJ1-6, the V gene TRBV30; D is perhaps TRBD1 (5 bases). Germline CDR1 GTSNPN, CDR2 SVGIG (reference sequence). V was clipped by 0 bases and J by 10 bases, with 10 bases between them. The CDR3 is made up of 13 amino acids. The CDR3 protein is CAWSVTVDSPLHF. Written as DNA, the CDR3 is TGTGCCTGGAGTGTGACAGTGGACTCACCCCTCCACTTT.

The CDR3 bases are TGCGCCAGCAGCCAAGTCTCACCGAGGAATGGCTACACCTTC. This encodes CASSQVSPRNGYTF. V and J are TRBV4-3 and TRBJ1-2, with unresolved D. CDR1 and CDR2 (germline): LGHNA, YSLEER. The CDR3 spans 14 residues. Trimming took 1 base from V and 6 from J, leaving 12 bases between them.

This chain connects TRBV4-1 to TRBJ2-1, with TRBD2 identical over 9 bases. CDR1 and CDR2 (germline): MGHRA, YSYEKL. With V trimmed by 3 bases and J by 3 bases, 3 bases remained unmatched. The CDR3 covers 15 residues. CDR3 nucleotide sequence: TGCGCCAGCAGCCATCGCGGGGGGGGCTACAATGAGCAGTTCTTC. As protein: CASSHRGGGYNEQFF.

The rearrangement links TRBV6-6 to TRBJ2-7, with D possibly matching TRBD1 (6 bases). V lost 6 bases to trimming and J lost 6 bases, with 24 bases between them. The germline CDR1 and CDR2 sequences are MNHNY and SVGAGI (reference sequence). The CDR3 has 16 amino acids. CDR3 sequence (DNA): TGTGCCAGCAGCACCACCCGTGGGGGCAGGCGGTTCGAGCAGTACTTC. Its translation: CASSTTRGGRRFEQYF.

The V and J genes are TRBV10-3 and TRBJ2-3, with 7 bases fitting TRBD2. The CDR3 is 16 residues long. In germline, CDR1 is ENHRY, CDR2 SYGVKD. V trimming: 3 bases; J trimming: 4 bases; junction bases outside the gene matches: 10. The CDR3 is CAISEGKGGSADTQYF. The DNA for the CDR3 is TGTGCCATCAGTGAAGGAAAGGGAGGGTCAGCAGATACGCAGTATTTT.

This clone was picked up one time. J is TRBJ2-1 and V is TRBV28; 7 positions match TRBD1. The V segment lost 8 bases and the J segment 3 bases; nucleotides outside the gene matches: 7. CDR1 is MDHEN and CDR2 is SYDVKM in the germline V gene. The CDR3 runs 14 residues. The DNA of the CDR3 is TGTGCCAGCTCTAACAGGGGACGCTACAATGAGCAGTTCTTC. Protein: CASSNRGRYNEQFF.

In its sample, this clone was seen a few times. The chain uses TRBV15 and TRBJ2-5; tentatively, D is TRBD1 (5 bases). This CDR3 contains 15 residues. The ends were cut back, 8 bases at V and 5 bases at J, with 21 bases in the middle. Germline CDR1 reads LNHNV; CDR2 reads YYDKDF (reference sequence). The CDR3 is CATGLGALNSETQYF. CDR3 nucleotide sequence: TGTGCCACCGGTTTAGGGGCCCTAAATTCGGAGACCCAGTACTTC.

This CDR3 reads CASRHGVGSNQPQHF. CDR3 in DNA: TGCGCCAGCAGACACGGAGTAGGCAGCAATCAGCCCCAGCATTTT. This sequence joins TRBV5-1 and TRBJ1-5; D is undetermined. Looked up from germline, CDR1 is SGHRS and CDR2 is YFSETQ. V shed 5 bases and J shed 1 base, with 13 bases lying between them. The CDR3 loop spans 15 amino acids.

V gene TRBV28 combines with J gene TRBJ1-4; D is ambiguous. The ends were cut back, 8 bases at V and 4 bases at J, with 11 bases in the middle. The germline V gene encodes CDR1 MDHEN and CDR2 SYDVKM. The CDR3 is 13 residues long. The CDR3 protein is CASGRTINEKLFF. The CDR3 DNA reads TGTGCCAGCGGGCGTACGATTAATGAAAAACTGTTTTTT.

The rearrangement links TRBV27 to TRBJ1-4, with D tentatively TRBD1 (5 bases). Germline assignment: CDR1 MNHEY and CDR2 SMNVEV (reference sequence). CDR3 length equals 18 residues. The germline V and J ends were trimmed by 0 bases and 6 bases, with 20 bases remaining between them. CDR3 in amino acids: CASSLSSTESAIHEKLFF. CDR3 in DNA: TGTGCCAGCAGTTTATCCTCGACAGAGTCAGCTATTCATGAAAAACTGTTTTTT.

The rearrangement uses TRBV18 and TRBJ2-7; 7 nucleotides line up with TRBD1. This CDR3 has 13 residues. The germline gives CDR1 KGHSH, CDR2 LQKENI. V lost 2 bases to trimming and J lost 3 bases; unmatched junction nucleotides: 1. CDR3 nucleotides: TGTGCCAGCTCACCAGGGACAGACTACGAGCAGTACTTC. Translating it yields CASSPGTDYEQYF. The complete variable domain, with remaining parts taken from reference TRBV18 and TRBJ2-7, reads NAGVMQNPRHLVRRRGQEARLRCSPMKGHSHVYWYRQLPEEGLKFMVYLQKENIIDESGMPKERFSAEFPKEGPSILRIQQVVRGDSAAYFCASSPGTDYEQYFGPGTRLTVT.

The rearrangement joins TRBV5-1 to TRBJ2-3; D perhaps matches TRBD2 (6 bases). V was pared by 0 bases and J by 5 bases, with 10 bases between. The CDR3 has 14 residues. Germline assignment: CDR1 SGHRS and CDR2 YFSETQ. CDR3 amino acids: CASSLASREDTQYF. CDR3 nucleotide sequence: TGCGCCAGCAGCTTGGCCTCGCGGGAAGATACGCAGTATTTT.

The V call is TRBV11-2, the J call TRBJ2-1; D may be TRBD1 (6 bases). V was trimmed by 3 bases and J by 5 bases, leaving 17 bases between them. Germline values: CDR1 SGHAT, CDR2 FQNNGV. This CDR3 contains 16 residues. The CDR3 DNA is TGTGCCAGCAGCTTCCTCCCCACAGGGCCGGACAATGAGCAGTTCTTC. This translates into CASSFLPTGPDNEQFF. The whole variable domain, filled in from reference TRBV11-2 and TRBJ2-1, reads EAGVAQSPRYKIIEKRQSVAFWCNPISGHATLYWYQQILGQGPKLLIQFQNNGVVDDSQLPKDRFSAERLKGVDSTLKIQPAKLEDSAVYLCASSFLPTGPDNEQFFGPGTRLTVL.

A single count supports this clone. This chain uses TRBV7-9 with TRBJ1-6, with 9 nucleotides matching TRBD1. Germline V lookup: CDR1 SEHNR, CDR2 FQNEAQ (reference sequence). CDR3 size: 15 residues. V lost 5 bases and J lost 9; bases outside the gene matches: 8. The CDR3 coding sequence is TGTGCCAGCAGCCACCGGGACAGGGTTTTTTCACCCCTCCACTTT. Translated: CASSHRDRVFSPLHF. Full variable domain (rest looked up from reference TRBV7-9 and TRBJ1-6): DTGVSQNPRHKITKRGQNVTFRCDPISEHNRLYWYRQTLGQGPEFLTYFQNEAQLEKSRLLSDRFSAERPKGSFSTLEIQRTEQGDSAMYLCASSHRDRVFSPLHFGNGTRLTVT.

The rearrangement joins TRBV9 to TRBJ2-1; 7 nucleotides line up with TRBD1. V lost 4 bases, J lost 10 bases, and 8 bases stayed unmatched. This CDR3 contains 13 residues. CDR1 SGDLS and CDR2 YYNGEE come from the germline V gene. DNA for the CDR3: TGTGCCAGCAGCTTTGCCGGACAGGCGGAGCAGTTCTTC. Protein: CASSFAGQAEQFF.

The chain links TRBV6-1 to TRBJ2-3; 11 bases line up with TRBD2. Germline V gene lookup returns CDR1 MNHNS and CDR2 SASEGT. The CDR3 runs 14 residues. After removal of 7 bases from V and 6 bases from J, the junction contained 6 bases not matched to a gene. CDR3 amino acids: CASKSSGGTDTQYF. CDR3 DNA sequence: TGTGCCAGCAAATCTAGCGGGGGGACGGATACGCAGTATTTT.

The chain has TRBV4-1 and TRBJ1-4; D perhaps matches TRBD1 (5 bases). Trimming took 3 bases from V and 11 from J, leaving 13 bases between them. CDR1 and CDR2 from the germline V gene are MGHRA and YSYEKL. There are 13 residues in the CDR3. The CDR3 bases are TGCGCCAGCAGCCAGGCAGGGTTTAGTAAACTGTTTTTT. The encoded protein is CASSQAGFSKLFF.

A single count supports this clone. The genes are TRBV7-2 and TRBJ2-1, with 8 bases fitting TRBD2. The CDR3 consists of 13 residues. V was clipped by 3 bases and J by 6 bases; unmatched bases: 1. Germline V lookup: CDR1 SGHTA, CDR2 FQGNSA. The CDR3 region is CASSLTSVNEQFF. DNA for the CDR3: TGTGCCAGCAGCTTGACTAGCGTCAATGAGCAGTTCTTC. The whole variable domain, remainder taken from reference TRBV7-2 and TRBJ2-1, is GAGVSQSPSNKVTEKGKDVELRCDPISGHTALYWYRQSLGQGLEFLIYFQGNSAPDKSGLPSDRFSAERTGGSVSTLTIQRTQQEDSAVYLCASSLTSVNEQFFGPGTRLTVL.

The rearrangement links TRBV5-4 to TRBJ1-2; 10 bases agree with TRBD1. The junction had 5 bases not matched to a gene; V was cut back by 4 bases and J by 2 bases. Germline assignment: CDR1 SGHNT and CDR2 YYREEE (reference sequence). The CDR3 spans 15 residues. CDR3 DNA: TGTGCCAGCAGCCCGGGACAGGGGACAAACTATGGCTACACCTTC. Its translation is CASSPGQGTNYGYTF.

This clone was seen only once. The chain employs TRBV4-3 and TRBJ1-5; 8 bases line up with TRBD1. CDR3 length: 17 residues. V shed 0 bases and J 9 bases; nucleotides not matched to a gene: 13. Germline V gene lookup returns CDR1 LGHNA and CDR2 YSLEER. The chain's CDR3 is CASSQEIGTGDPWPQHF. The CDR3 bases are TGCGCCAGCAGCCAAGAAATAGGGACAGGTGATCCTTGGCCCCAGCATTTT.

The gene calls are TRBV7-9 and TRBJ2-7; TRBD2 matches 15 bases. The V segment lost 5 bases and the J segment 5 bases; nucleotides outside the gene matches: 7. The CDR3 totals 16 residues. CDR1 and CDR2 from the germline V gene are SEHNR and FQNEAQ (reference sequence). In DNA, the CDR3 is TGTGCCAGCAGCGGGGGACTAGCGGGAGGCCAAGACGAGCAGTACTTC. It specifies CASSGGLAGGQDEQYF.

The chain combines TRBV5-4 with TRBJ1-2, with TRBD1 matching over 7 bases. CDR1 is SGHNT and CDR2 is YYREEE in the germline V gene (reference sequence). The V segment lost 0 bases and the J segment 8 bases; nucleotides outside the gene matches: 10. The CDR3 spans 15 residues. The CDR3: CASSLVGQGVFGYTF. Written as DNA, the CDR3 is TGTGCCAGCAGCTTGGTTGGGCAGGGGGTATTCGGCTACACCTTC.

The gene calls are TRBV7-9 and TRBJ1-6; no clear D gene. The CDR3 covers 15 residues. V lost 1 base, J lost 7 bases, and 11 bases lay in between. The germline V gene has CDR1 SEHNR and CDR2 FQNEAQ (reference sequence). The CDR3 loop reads CASSLVPSPNSPLHF. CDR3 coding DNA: TGTGCCAGCAGCTTAGTACCCAGTCCGAATTCACCCCTCCACTTT. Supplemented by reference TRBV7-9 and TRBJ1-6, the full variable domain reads DTGVSQNPRHKITKRGQNVTFRCDPISEHNRLYWYRQTLGQGPEFLTYFQNEAQLEKSRLLSDRFSAERPKGSFSTLEIQRTEQGDSAMYLCASSLVPSPNSPLHFGNGTRLTVT.

The CDR3 loop reads CASSGVGGLNTEAFF. CDR3 in DNA: TGTGCCAGCAGCGGGGTAGGGGGCCTGAACACTGAAGCTTTCTTT. The V call is TRBV7-9, the J call TRBJ1-1; 7 bases align to TRBD1. This CDR3 spans 15 amino acids. V lost 5 bases and J lost 0; bases outside the gene matches: 6. The germline V gene encodes CDR1 SEHNR and CDR2 FQNEAQ (reference sequence).

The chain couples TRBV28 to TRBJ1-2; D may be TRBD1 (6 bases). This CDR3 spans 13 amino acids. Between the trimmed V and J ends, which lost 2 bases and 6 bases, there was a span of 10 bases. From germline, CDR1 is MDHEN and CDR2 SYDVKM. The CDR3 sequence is CASSLEDRDGYTF. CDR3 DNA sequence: TGTGCCAGCAGTTTAGAGGACAGAGATGGCTACACCTTC.

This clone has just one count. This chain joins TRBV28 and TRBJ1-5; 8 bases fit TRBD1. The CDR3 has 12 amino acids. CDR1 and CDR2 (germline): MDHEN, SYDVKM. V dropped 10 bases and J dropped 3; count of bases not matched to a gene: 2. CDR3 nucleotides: TGTGCCACCAGGGGGCCCAATCAGCCCCAGCATTTT. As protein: CATRGPNQPQHF. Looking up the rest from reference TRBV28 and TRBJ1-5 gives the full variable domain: DVKVTQSSRYLVKRTGEKVFLECVQDMDHENMFWYRQDPGLGLRLIYFSYDVKMKEKGDIPEGYSVSREKKERFSLILESASTNQTSMYLCATRGPNQPQHFGDGTRLSIL.